Sequencing of this T cell receptor (beta chain) was carried out in a study of technical replicates of blood from a handful of donors. CDR3 length equals 13 residues. Germline assignment: CDR1 LNHDA and CDR2 SQIVND (reference sequence). Trimming cost V 5 bases and J 4 bases, with 12 bases left between them. Clones were sequenced by immunoSEQ multiplex PCR, and TCRdb holds only the in-frame ones, with some missing. This sample has tens of thousands of clones; more than 85% occur once, and the top ten carry 4.7%. The clonotype comes from a human donor in good health. Some clones in this sample may be carry-over from other donors' samples. Sequencing was performed on PBMCs. The chain combines TRBV19 with TRBJ2-7; D gene uncertain. The CDR3 nucleotides are TGTGCCAGTAGTTTTTCTAGTTCGTACGAGCAGTACTTC. Translating gives CASSFSSSYEQYF. Variable domain in full (rest from reference TRBV19 and TRBJ2-7): DGGITQSPKYLFRKEGQNVTLSCEQNLNHDAMYWYRQDPGQGLRLIYYSQIVNDFQKGDIAEGYSVSREKKESFPLTVTSAQKNPTAFYLCASSFSSSYEQYFGPGTRLTVT.